This T cell receptor beta chain was recorded in a study of cytotoxic CD8 clonotypes in ibrutinib-treated CLL. Study-level information: IGHV unmutated 17 to 18; relapsed/refractory about a dozen; treatment-naive over 14.

Germline CDR1 reads SGHDT; CDR2 reads YYEEEE. Losses at the gene ends were 4 bases for V and 4 bases for J; bases not matched to a gene: 13. The CDR3 length is 16 residues. Repertoires were generated with immunoSEQ multiplex PCR, while TCRdb's copy carries only in-frame clones and drops some. The sample shows about 310,000 clones, about 80% of them seen only once. Turning to this clone: Its antigen is as yet unknown.

Study outcomes and limitations: Exceeding age-matched healthy donors, baseline clonality also tracked the counts of circulating CD8+ T cells. At ibrutinib response, clonality increased, and at progression it declined back toward baseline.

This material consisted of PBMCs, taken before ibrutinib treatment. The sequence was obtained from a human donor with chronic lymphocytic leukemia. This chain connects TRBV5-6 to TRBJ2-5; TRBD2 agrees at 7 bases. The CDR3 DNA sequence: TGTGCCAGCAGCCTAAACGCGGGAGCCATTGGAGAGACCCAGTACTTC. Protein product: CASSLNAGAIGETQYF.